The 12 T cell receptor beta chains listed next were all sequenced from one sample in a study of T-cell reconstitution after alpha-beta-depleted transplantation in children. Preparation of the TCRbeta library used unique molecular identifiers. TCRdb redid the calling of the PCR reads with MiXCR, one entry per CDR3 protein. The sample has more than 400,000 distinct CDR3 sequences, roughly two fifths seen once. The specimen comprised PBMCs, sampled before TCRalphabeta/CD19-depleted stem cell transplant. Every receptor here comes from a girl aged 2 to 10 with aplastic anemia, due to receive a stem cell transplant.

This clonotype was seen only a few times. For the CDR3, the DNA is TGTGCCAGCAGCTTACTCTCCGGGCCGGTGATCACTGAAGCTTTCTTT. Its protein product is CASSLLSGPVITEAFF. This chain connects TRBV11-3 to TRBJ1-1; D uncertain. The length of the CDR3 is 16 residues. The ends were cut back, 2 bases at V and 4 bases at J, with 17 bases in the middle. The V gene's germline CDR1 is SGHNT and CDR2 YENEEA.

The chain links TRBV29-1 to TRBJ2-7; 10 nucleotides line up with TRBD1. The CDR3 runs 13 residues. The trim removed 7 bases at V and 7 bases at J, leaving 10 bases unmatched. Germline V lookup: CDR1 SQVTM, CDR2 ANQGSEA. The CDR3 loop reads CSATGTGVGEQYF. The DNA for the CDR3 is TGCAGCGCTACCGGGACAGGGGTCGGGGAGCAGTACTTC.

To note about this clonotype: One end of the junction is discordant with germline, which a read error may explain. The rearrangement links TRBV18 to TRBJ2-2; a weak D match, TRBD2 (5 bases). Germline V gene lookup returns CDR1 KGHSH and CDR2 LQKENI. The CDR3 contains 16 residues. CDR3 nucleotide sequence: TGTGCCAGCTCACCACGAAAAGGACCTAACACCGGGGAGCTGATTTTT. Residues: CASSPRKGPNTGELIF.

In this sample, this clonotype turned up many times. This chain joins TRBV20-1 and TRBJ2-7; 9 bases are a match to TRBD2. The ends lost 5 bases at V and 1 base at J; junction bases unmatched: 3. CDR1 and CDR2 from the germline V gene are DFQATT and SNEGSKA (reference sequence). The CDR3 loop spans 13 amino acids. The CDR3 protein is CSAPSGMSYEQYF. CDR3 DNA sequence: TGCAGTGCTCCTAGCGGGATGTCCTACGAGCAGTACTTC.

The chain is built from TRBV20-1 and TRBJ2-5, with D possibly being TRBD2 (6 bases). The V end was cut by 0 bases, the J end by 1 base, with 27 bases between. CDR1 DFQATT and CDR2 SNEGSKA come from the germline V gene (reference sequence). The CDR3 spans 20 residues. The CDR3 nucleotides are TGCAGTGCTAGAGATCAATCGGTGGTGGCCCCTTCTAGCGCCCAAGAGACCCAGTACTTC. It codes for CSARDQSVVAPSSAQETQYF.

This clonotype was counted a few times. This chain links TRBV3-1 with TRBJ2-7; 10 bases map to TRBD2. The ends lost 1 base at V and 3 bases at J; junction bases unmatched: 6. This CDR3 has 16 amino acids. The V gene's germline CDR1 is LGHDT and CDR2 YNNKEL (reference sequence). This CDR3 is CASSQALSGRFYEQYF. The CDR3 bases are TGTGCCAGCAGCCAAGCCCTTAGCGGGAGGTTCTACGAGCAGTACTTC.

This clonotype came up many times. The genes are TRBV20-1 and TRBJ2-5; 7 bases match TRBD2. V lost 5 bases, J lost 2 bases, and 8 bases stayed unmatched. This CDR3 is 14 amino acids long. CDR1 is DFQATT, CDR2 SNEGSKA, per germline (reference sequence). The CDR3: CSARHRLAQETQYF. CDR3 bases: TGCAGTGCTCGCCATCGACTAGCTCAAGAGACCCAGTACTTC.

The J gene is TRBJ2-1, the V gene TRBV20-1, with D tentatively TRBD2 (6 bases). Trimming left V 0 bases short and J 2 bases short, with 14 bases between. Germline CDR1 is DFQATT and CDR2 is SNEGSKA (reference sequence). CDR3 length: 16 residues. Written as DNA, the CDR3 is TGCAGTGCTAGAGATTATCGAGTAGCGGCCTACAATGAGCAGTTCTTC. Translation: CSARDYRVAAYNEQFF.

The genes are TRBV4-1 and TRBJ2-1; D uncertain. Germline V CDR1 and CDR2: MGHRA, YSYEKL. The CDR3 runs 16 residues. Deletions cut 4 bases from V and 9 bases from J, with 22 bases between. This CDR3 reads CASSRKTDTLGGEQFF. CDR3 in DNA: TGCGCCAGCAGCCGGAAAACAGACACCCTGGGCGGTGAGCAGTTCTTC.

This clonotype came up many times. The chain has TRBV10-3 and TRBJ2-1; 10 bases are shared with TRBD2. Germline CDR1 ENHRY, CDR2 SYGVKD. The CDR3 sequence is 15 residues long. V lost 3 bases, J lost 8 bases, and 7 bases stayed unmatched. The CDR3 DNA reads TGTGCCATCAGTGAACTAGCGGGGCCCGAGGATGAGCAGTTCTTC. Translated, it gives CAISELAGPEDEQFF.

There are many counts of this clonotype. The CDR3 region has the DNA TGTGCCAGCAGCCAAGACAGTTACCAAGAGACCCAGTACTTC. As protein: CASSQDSYQETQYF. The chain couples TRBV11-2 to TRBJ2-5, with a possible D match to TRBD1 (5 bases). This CDR3 has 14 amino acids. Looked up from germline, CDR1 is SGHAT and CDR2 is FQNNGV. V was shortened by 5 bases and J by 0 bases, with 10 bases between the two germline ends.

V usage is TRBV29-1 and J usage is TRBJ2-5, with 9 bases lining up with TRBD2. The germline gives CDR1 SQVTM, CDR2 ANQGSEA. J lost 5 bases, V lost 4 bases, and 11 bases had no gene match. This CDR3 spans 15 amino acids. In nucleotides, the CDR3 is TGCAGCGTTGGGCCCAGCGGGGGGACGGGGGAGACCCAGTACTTC. This codes for CSVGPSGGTGETQYF.